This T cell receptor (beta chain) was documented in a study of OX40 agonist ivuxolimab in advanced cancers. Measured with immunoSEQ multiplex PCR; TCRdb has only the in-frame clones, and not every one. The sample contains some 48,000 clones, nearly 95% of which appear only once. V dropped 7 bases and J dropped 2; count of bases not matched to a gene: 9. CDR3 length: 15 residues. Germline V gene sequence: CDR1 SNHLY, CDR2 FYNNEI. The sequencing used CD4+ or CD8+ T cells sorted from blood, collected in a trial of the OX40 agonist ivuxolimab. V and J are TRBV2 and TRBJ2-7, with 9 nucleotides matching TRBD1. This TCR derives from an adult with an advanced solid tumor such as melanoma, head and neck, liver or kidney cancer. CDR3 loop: CASTSTGGNTYEQYV. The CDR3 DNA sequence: TGTGCCAGCACTTCGACAGGGGGTAACACCTACGAGCAGTACGTC.